These 11 T cell receptor beta chains share one sample of origin, sequenced in a study of blood T cell repertoires in COVID-19. Assay used: immunoSEQ multiplex PCR; TCRdb lists only in-frame clones, some missing. The sample yields about 270,000 clones, about 87% seen once. The specimen sequenced was PBMCs or T cells enriched from blood (not recorded which). The receptors here all came from a woman aged 50 to 65 who had recovered from COVID-19.

There are a few counts of this clone. The rearrangement links TRBV9 to TRBJ2-1; 8 bases are a match to TRBD2. The germline gives CDR1 SGDLS, CDR2 YYNGEE. This CDR3 region has 15 residues. V trimming: 2 bases; J trimming: 8 bases; junction bases outside the gene matches: 9. The CDR3 loop reads CASSVSAGVFDEQFF. The CDR3 DNA is TGTGCCAGCAGCGTCTCAGCGGGAGTGTTCGATGAGCAGTTCTTC.

This clone was seen just once. V gene TRBV3-1 (or the pseudogene TRBV3-2) combines with J gene TRBJ2-1; TRBD2 matches 7 bases. The CDR3 runs to 13 residues. The V and J ends lost 4 bases and 10 bases, in that order; junction bases with no gene match: 7. Germline CDR1 and CDR2: LGHDT and YNNKEL (reference sequence). CDR3 sequence reads: CASSRGSPYEQFF. CDR3 in DNA: TGTGCCAGCAGCCGCGGGAGTCCGTACGAGCAGTTCTTC.

The V gene is TRBV6-5, the J gene TRBJ1-4, with D perhaps matching TRBD1 (5 bases). V lost 5 bases, J lost 0 bases, and 10 bases lay in between. Looked up from germline, CDR1 is MNHEY and CDR2 is SVGAGI. The CDR3 runs 15 residues. CDR3 residues: CASSKTVATNEKLFF. The CDR3 DNA is TGTGCCAGCAGTAAGACAGTCGCAACTAATGAAAAACTGTTTTTT.

The J gene is TRBJ1-2, the V gene TRBV6-5, with 7 bases lining up with TRBD1. Trimming took 6 bases from V and 3 from J; bases not matched to a gene: 4. Germline CDR1 MNHEY, CDR2 SVGAGI. The CDR3 totals 13 residues. The DNA for the CDR3 is TGTGCCAGCAGACCGACAGGGCACTATGGCTACACCTTC. As protein: CASRPTGHYGYTF.

This chain links TRBV7-2 with TRBJ1-4, with a possible D match to TRBD1 (5 bases). The CDR3 loop spans 16 amino acids. V was pared by 5 bases and J by 4 bases, with 17 bases between. Germline CDR1 reads SGHTA; CDR2 reads FQGNSA. DNA of the CDR3: TGTGCCAGCAGCCCCGGGTCAGGGATGAGTAATGAAAAACTGTTTTTT. The encoded protein is CASSPGSGMSNEKLFF.

CDR3 DNA: TGTGCCAGCAGCCCCTGGGACACCACGAACTCTGGAAACACCATATATTTT. It encodes CASSPWDTTNSGNTIYF. V is TRBV7-9 and J is TRBJ1-3, with D possibly TRBD1 on 6 matching bases. With 5 bases removed from V and 0 bases from J, the gap between germline ends came to 17 bases. CDR3 length equals 17 residues. Germline assignment: CDR1 SEHNR and CDR2 FQNEAQ (reference sequence).

The rearrangement uses TRBV28 and TRBJ2-7; possible D gene TRBD2, 6 bases. Germline lookup yields CDR1 MDHEN and CDR2 SYDVKM. The CDR3 is 12 residues long. Trimming cost V 10 bases and J 6 bases, with 16 bases left between them. The CDR3 nucleotides are TGTGCCACCCGGCTAGCGACGCCCGAGCAGTACTTC. This translates into CATRLATPEQYF.

Here the CDR3 DNA reads TGTGCCAGCTCACCGACAGTTACCCCCTACGAGCAGTACTTC. Its translation: CASSPTVTPYEQYF. V is TRBV18 and J is TRBJ2-7, with D perhaps TRBD1 (5 bases). CDR3 length: 14 residues. CDR1 is KGHSH, CDR2 LQKENI, per germline. The germline V and J ends were trimmed by 3 bases and 2 bases, with 11 bases remaining between them.

The V call is TRBV28, the J call TRBJ1-1, with D possibly matching TRBD1 (6 bases). This CDR3 spans 14 amino acids. Germline CDR1 MDHEN, CDR2 SYDVKM. The V end lost 3 bases, the J end lost 10 bases, and 18 bases lay between the germline ends. CDR3 coding DNA: TGTGCCAGCAGTTTCGCGACAGGACCGGGGCGAGCTTTCTTT. It specifies CASSFATGPGRAFF.

Only one count was recorded for this clone. The V call is TRBV28, the J call TRBJ2-5; 14 positions agree with TRBD2. The CDR3 totals 15 residues. V gave up 3 bases and J gave up 4 bases; unmatched junction bases: 1. Germline V lookup: CDR1 MDHEN, CDR2 SYDVKM. The CDR3 DNA reads TGTGCCAGCAGTTTGGGACTAGCGGGAGCAGAGACCCAGTACTTC. This codes for CASSLGLAGAETQYF.

The chain has TRBV5-4 and TRBJ2-1, with D unresolved. V dropped 4 bases and J dropped 4 bases, with 18 bases sitting between them. Germline assignment: CDR1 SGHNT and CDR2 YYREEE (reference sequence). CDR3 length: 16 residues. As DNA, the CDR3 is TGTGCCAGCAGCGCGGCCGGCTCCAAACGATACAATGAGCAGTTCTTC. This encodes CASSAAGSKRYNEQFF.